This TCR beta chain is drawn from a study of cytomegalovirus exposure and HLA in healthy donors (dated by TCRdb to about 2017). Background on the whole study: According to a later analysis, one platform produced both the 100 to 150 validation repertoires and the approximately 670 repertoires of the first cohort. The study aimed to test whether cataloging public T cell receptors could reveal signatures of past pathogen exposure. Along with the roughly 700-subject first cohort, a separate validation cohort of around 110 different subjects was used. The study combined high-throughput TCR immunosequencing, statistical association of individual TCRs with disease status, and machine learning to predict cytomegalovirus infection status. The paper's findings and limits, for the study overall: In vitro tests confirmed that a few of the cytomegalovirus-associated TCR beta chains recognize cytomegalovirus antigens. The classifier was reported to diagnose cytomegalovirus status with high specificity and sensitivity in both the original cohort and the validation cohort. A later analysis lacked HLA typing for the validation cohort, so it scored co-occurrence in that cohort across all 120 or so repertoires. The authors suggested that the approach could potentially be extended to other disease states and immunological phenotypes. In a later analysis, TCRs clustered in the first cohort were found to also tend to co-occur in the approximately 120 validation repertoires, with 94% of cluster scores above 0. Most TCR sequences were seen in very few donors, while some public TCRs were found in many individuals. The study gave a list of some 150 TCR beta chains associated with cytomegalovirus.

Library construction relied on the immunoSEQ multiplex PCR assay. The authors' pipeline ran thus. A statistical classification framework was developed to diagnose cytomegalovirus status using the catalog of TCR beta chain sequences. TCRdb's version of the immuneACCESS table is confined to in-frame rearrangements and falls short of the full clone set. An unresolved V gene accounts for under half of the shortfall where checked; the remainder is of unknown origin. V and J calls and clone size come straight from that table; D and trimming were deduced from the DNA. This sample holds approximately 150,000 clones; over 80% were observed only once. The ten largest make up less than 5.5% of the sample. Compared with germline, V lacks 6 bases and J lacks 4 bases; bases without a gene match: 2. The CDR3 runs 12 amino acids, cysteine and phenylalanine included. The retained sequence is limited to the CDR3, 36 bases, with the frame set at the first base. The CDR1 and CDR2 encoded by the germline V gene are MNHEY and SVGAGI.

Separate from the roughly 700-subject first cohort, the validation cohort of 120 subjects was the group to which the donors belonged. As concerns this clone: Its cognate antigen has yet to be identified. The record has no base qualities; no much larger clone is one base away.

This receptor was identified in a man aged 18 to 29 in good health and CMV-seropositive. The specimen was PBMCs. The sequence is built from TRBV6-5 and TRBJ2-7, with 8 bases aligning to TRBD2. For the CDR3, the sequence is CASRGTSYEQYF. Here is the DNA: TGTGCCAGCAGAGGGACTAGTTACGAGCAGTACTTC.